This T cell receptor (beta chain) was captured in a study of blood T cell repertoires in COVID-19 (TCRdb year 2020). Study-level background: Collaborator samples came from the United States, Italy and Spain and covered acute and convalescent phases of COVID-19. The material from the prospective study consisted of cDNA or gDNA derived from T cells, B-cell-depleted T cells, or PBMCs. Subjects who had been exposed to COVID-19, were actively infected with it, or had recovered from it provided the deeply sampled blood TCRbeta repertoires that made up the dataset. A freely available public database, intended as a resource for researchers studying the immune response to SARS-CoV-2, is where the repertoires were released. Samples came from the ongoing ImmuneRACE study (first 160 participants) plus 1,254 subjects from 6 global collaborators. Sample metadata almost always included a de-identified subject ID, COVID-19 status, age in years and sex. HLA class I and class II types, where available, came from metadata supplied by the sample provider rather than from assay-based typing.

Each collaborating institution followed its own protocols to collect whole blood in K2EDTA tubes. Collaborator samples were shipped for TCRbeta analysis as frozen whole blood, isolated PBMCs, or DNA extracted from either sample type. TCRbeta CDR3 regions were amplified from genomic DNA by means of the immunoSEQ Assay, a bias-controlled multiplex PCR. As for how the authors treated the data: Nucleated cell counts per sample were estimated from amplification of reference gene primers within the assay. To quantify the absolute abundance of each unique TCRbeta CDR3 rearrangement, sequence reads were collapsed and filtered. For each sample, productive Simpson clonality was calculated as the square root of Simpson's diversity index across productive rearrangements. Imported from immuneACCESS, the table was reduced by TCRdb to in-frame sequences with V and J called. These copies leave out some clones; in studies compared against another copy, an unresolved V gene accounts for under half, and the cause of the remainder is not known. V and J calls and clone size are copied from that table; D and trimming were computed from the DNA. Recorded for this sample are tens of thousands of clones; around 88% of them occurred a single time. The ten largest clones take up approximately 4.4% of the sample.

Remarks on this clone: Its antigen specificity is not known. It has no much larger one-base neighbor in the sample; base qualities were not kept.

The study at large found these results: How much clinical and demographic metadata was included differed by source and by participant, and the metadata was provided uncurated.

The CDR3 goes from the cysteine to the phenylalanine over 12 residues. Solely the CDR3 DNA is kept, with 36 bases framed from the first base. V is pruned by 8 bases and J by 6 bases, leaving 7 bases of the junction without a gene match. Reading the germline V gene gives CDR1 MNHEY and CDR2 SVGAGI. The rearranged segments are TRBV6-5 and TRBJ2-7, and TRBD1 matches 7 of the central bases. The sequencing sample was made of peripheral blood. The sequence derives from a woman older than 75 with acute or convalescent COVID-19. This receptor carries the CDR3 CASGTVPIEQYF. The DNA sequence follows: TGTGCCAGCGGGACAGTGCCTATCGAGCAGTACTTC.